The 27 T cell receptor beta chains reported below all come from one sample, sequenced in a study of cytomegalovirus exposure and HLA in healthy donors. With 60 Vbeta and 13 Jbeta primers, the PCR was carried out. Using immunoSEQ multiplex PCR, the repertoire was profiled, and TCRdb retains in-frame clones only, with some absent. The sample lists about 140,000 clones, 70% to 75% occurring once. Sequences were obtained from PBMCs. These receptors were taken from a middle-aged woman in good health and CMV-seronegative.

Concerning this clone: This specimen includes other DNA sequences encoding the same CDR3. This chain connects TRBV7-9 to TRBJ1-1; tentatively, D is TRBD1 (5 bases). Looked up from germline, CDR1 is SEHNR and CDR2 is FQNEAQ (reference sequence). The CDR3 is 13 residues long. Trimming removed 5 bases at V and 2 bases at J, with 9 bases between. The CDR3 region has the DNA TGTGCCAGCAGCCTAACAGGAAACACTGAAGCTTTCTTT. Amino acids: CASSLTGNTEAFF.

The rearrangement links TRBV7-3 to TRBJ1-1, with D unresolved. Germline assignment: CDR1 SGHTA and CDR2 FQGTGA. This CDR3 is built from 14 residues. With 1 base removed from V and 11 bases from J, the gap between germline ends came to 17 bases. Here the CDR3 reads CASSLKVPTMRAFF. CDR3 DNA: TGTGCCAGCAGCTTAAAGGTCCCCACAATGAGGGCTTTCTTT.

This clone has a handful of counts. J is TRBJ2-5 and V is TRBV29-1, with D possibly matching TRBD2 (7 bases). In germline, CDR1 is SQVTM, CDR2 ANQGSEA. This CDR3 has 13 residues. The CDR3 here is CRNRPGEGETQYF. The CDR3 DNA reads TGCAGGAATAGACCAGGGGAGGGGGAGACCCAGTACTTC.

This chain links TRBV5-4 with TRBJ1-1, with 7 bases identical to TRBD1. This CDR3 region has 19 residues. Looked up from germline, CDR1 is SGHNT and CDR2 is YYREEE (reference sequence). V shed 1 base and J 0 bases; nucleotides not matched to a gene: 15. The CDR3 DNA sequence: TGTGCCAGCAGCTTGAGTAGCGGGACAGTCGGGGGCATGAACACTGAAGCTTTCTTT. Translated, it gives CASSLSSGTVGGMNTEAFF. Full variable domain (remainder filled in from reference TRBV5-4 and TRBJ1-1): ETGVTQSPTHLIKTRGQQVTLRCSSQSGHNTVSWYQQALGQGPQFIFQYYREEENGRGNFPPRFSGLQFPNYSSELNVNALELDDSALYLCASSLSSGTVGGMNTEAFFGQGTRLTVV.

The chain joins TRBV9 to TRBJ1-2, with D unresolved. Germline CDR1 SGDLS, CDR2 YYNGEE. V dropped 0 bases and J dropped 7 bases, with 16 bases sitting between them. This CDR3 has 15 residues. For the CDR3, the DNA is TGTGCCAGCAGCGTAGAAGCTGAAAGAGTATCTGGCTACACCTTC. Translation gives CASSVEAERVSGYTF.

Of note for this clone: Likely a read error: the CDR3 ends without its conserved phenylalanine or tryptophan. Because the CDR3's place on the DNA is in doubt, the DNA is left out and the CDR3 is given as listed by TCRdb. This chain uses TRBV4-1 with TRBJ1-2; the table's TRBD1 call for D was not verified on the DNA. Per germline, CDR1 MGHRA and CDR2 YSYEKL. Counting both end residues, the CDR3 totals 14 amino acids. This CDR3 reads CASSLLGQGSRLVL.

Of note for this clone: Distinct nucleotide sequences in the sample also encode this CDR3. The chain joins TRBV5-1 to TRBJ1-1; D is perhaps TRBD1 (6 bases). V dropped 0 bases and J dropped 1 base, with 7 bases sitting between them. This CDR3 comprises 14 residues. Germline V CDR1 and CDR2: SGHRS, YFSETQ. CDR3 sequence reads: CASSLVGQNTEAFF. The CDR3 DNA sequence: TGCGCCAGCAGCTTGGTGGGACAGAACACTGAAGCTTTCTTT.

A single count supports this clone. This chain connects TRBV2 to TRBJ2-5; D unclear. V lost 2 bases to trimming and J lost 5 bases, with 3 bases between them. CDR1 is SNHLY, CDR2 FYNNEI, per germline. The CDR3 is 11 amino acids. In nucleotides, the CDR3 is TGTGCCAGCAGTGAAACTGAGACCCAGTACTTC. Translated, it gives CASSETETQYF.

The J gene is TRBJ1-2, the V gene TRBV5-4, with D possibly TRBD1 on 5 matching bases. The CDR3 loop spans 12 amino acids. Trimming took off 3 bases at V and 8 bases at J, with 11 bases between the two ends. Germline loops: CDR1 SGHNT, CDR2 YYREEE (reference sequence). In DNA, the CDR3 is TGTGCCAGCAGCTCACCGGGGGTCGGCTACACCTTC. This sequence encodes CASSSPGVGYTF.

Only a few counts were recorded for this clone. The V and J genes are TRBV10-3 and TRBJ1-1; D is uncertain. This CDR3 contains 11 residues. Germline lookup yields CDR1 ENHRY and CDR2 SYGVKD. The ends were cut back, 2 bases at V and 6 bases at J, with 4 bases in the middle. CDR3 protein: CAISEGPEAFF. The CDR3 DNA reads as TGTGCCATCAGTGAGGGCCCTGAAGCTTTCTTT.

The rearrangement joins TRBV13 to TRBJ2-7, with D possibly matching TRBD1 (7 bases). Germline assignment: CDR1 PRHDT and CDR2 FYEKMQ (reference sequence). The CDR3 contains 16 residues. V was trimmed by 1 base and J by 5 bases, leaving 18 bases between them. The CDR3 loop is CASSLEARGVFNEQYF. The CDR3 nucleotides are TGTGCCAGCAGCTTAGAGGCCAGGGGGGTTTTTAACGAGCAGTACTTC.

For this clone: Other nucleotide sequences in the sample specify the same CDR3. The chain has TRBV20-1 and TRBJ1-1; D uncertain. The V gene lost 1 base and the J gene lost 7 bases, with 4 bases spanning the gap. CDR3 length: 10 amino acids. From germline, CDR1 is DFQATT and CDR2 SNEGSKA (reference sequence). CDR3 in amino acids: CSARAGEAFF. The DNA of the CDR3 is TGCAGTGCTAGAGCGGGTGAAGCTTTCTTT.

This chain joins TRBV19 and TRBJ1-5; D is perhaps TRBD1 (6 bases). CDR1 is LNHDA and CDR2 is SQIVND in the germline V gene (reference sequence). The CDR3 consists of 13 residues. Trimming cost V 11 bases and J 0 bases, with 11 bases left between them. The CDR3 coding sequence is TGTGCCGTACAGGGTTATAGCAATCAGCCCCAGCATTTT. Its translation is CAVQGYSNQPQHF.

This clone is a singleton in its sample. The chain is built from TRBV4-1 and TRBJ2-1; TRBD2 matches 7 bases. V shed 0 bases, J shed 3 bases, and the junction held 2 bases outside the gene matches. This CDR3 region has 15 residues. Germline assignment: CDR1 MGHRA and CDR2 YSYEKL. The CDR3 loop is CASSQESGDYNEQFF. The CDR3 DNA sequence: TGCGCCAGCAGCCAAGAGAGCGGGGACTACAATGAGCAGTTCTTC.

This clone was recorded once. V usage is TRBV5-1 and J usage is TRBJ2-7; D is possibly TRBD2 (5 bases). In germline, CDR1 is SGHRS, CDR2 YFSETQ. There are 14 residues in the CDR3. The V end lost 0 bases, the J end lost 1 base, and 8 bases lay between the germline ends. CDR3 protein: CASSLAGVSYEQYF. The CDR3 DNA is TGCGCCAGCAGCTTGGCCGGGGTGTCCTACGAGCAGTACTTC.

The sample holds one count of this clone. The chain carries TRBV7-9 and TRBJ2-7; perhaps TRBD1 as D (6 bases). Germline lookup yields CDR1 SEHNR and CDR2 FQNEAQ (reference sequence). This CDR3 has 12 residues. V was pared by 4 bases and J by 7 bases, with 11 bases between. CDR3 sequence (DNA): TGTGCCAGCAGCTCAGGGGTGGGGGAGCAGTACTTC. Its protein product is CASSSGVGEQYF.

The gene calls are TRBV9 and TRBJ2-3, with TRBD2 matching over 11 bases. The CDR3 extends over 17 amino acids. Trimming at V came to 1 base and at J to 2 bases, leaving 6 bases not matched to a gene. Germline V lookup: CDR1 SGDLS, CDR2 YYNGEE. The CDR3 DNA reads as TGTGCCAGCAGCGTAAATCTAGCGGGGGGCTCCACAGATACGCAGTATTTT. Encoded protein: CASSVNLAGGSTDTQYF.

This clone showed up just a few times. The chain links TRBV6-5 to TRBJ1-4; D is perhaps TRBD1 (5 bases). This CDR3 spans 13 amino acids. V lost 5 bases, J lost 6 bases, and 10 bases lay in between. Per the germline V gene, CDR1 is MNHEY and CDR2 is SVGAGI. In DNA form, the CDR3 reads TGTGCCAGCAGTCCCTCGGGGGATGAAAAACTGTTTTTT. Its translation is CASSPSGDEKLFF.

The chain uses TRBV5-1 and TRBJ1-1; 9 bases align to TRBD1. The CDR3 runs 13 residues. The V segment lost 4 bases and the J segment 8 bases; nucleotides outside the gene matches: 6. CDR1 is SGHRS, CDR2 YFSETQ, per germline. CDR3 in DNA: TGCGCCAGCAGCACGGACAGGGGACGAGAAGCTTTCTTT. This sequence encodes CASSTDRGREAFF. The variable domain in full, completed from reference TRBV5-1 and TRBJ1-1, reads KAGVTQTPRYLIKTRGQQVTLSCSPISGHRSVSWYQQTPGQGLQFLFEYFSETQRNKGNFPGRFSGRQFSNSRSEMNVSTLELGDSALYLCASSTDRGREAFFGQGTRLTVV.

This clone is medium-sized (0.01 to 0.1%) by share. The chain employs TRBV6-5 and TRBJ2-3; TRBD2 aligns across 7 bases. This CDR3 comprises 15 residues. CDR1 is MNHEY and CDR2 is SVGAGI in the germline V gene. V lost 8 bases, J lost 0 bases, and 8 bases stayed unmatched. This CDR3 is CASSSGIESTDTQYF. Here the CDR3 DNA reads TGTGCCAGCTCTAGCGGAATTGAAAGCACAGATACGCAGTATTTT.

The chain joins TRBV5-4 to TRBJ2-5; 7 nucleotides align to TRBD2. The CDR3 extends over 15 amino acids. V dropped 4 bases and J dropped 2; count of bases not matched to a gene: 8. Germline V gives CDR1 SGHNT, CDR2 YYREEE (reference sequence). The CDR3 coding sequence is TGTGCCAGCAGCCCCCGGGCGGGAGATCAAGAGACCCAGTACTTC. It encodes CASSPRAGDQETQYF.

The chain uses TRBV28 and TRBJ1-2, with 7 bases fitting TRBD1. CDR1 MDHEN and CDR2 SYDVKM come from the germline V gene. J lost 1 base, V lost 2 bases, and 1 base had no gene match. The CDR3 contains 14 residues. CDR3 region: CASSLGQVNYGYTF. Here the CDR3 DNA reads TGTGCCAGCAGTTTAGGACAGGTTAACTATGGCTACACCTTC.

This chain connects TRBV6-6 to TRBJ2-5, with 9 bases fitting TRBD1. CDR3 length: 14 amino acids. Germline CDR1 reads MNHNY; CDR2 reads SVGAGI (reference sequence). V gave up 6 bases and J gave up 5 bases; unmatched junction bases: 7. The CDR3 region is CASSRDRGSETQYF. The CDR3 DNA follows: TGTGCCAGCAGCCGAGACAGGGGGTCTGAGACCCAGTACTTC.

This rearrangement joins TRBV9 to TRBJ2-3, with 10 bases aligning to TRBD1. The CDR3 length is 17 residues. With V trimmed by 3 bases and J by 0 bases, 7 bases remained unmatched. Germline V lookup: CDR1 SGDLS, CDR2 YYNGEE. DNA for the CDR3: TGTGCCAGCAGCGCAGGGGACAGGGGCGGGAGCACAGATACGCAGTATTTT. Encoded protein: CASSAGDRGGSTDTQYF.

The V gene is TRBV13, the J gene TRBJ2-2, with D maybe TRBD1 (6 bases). The CDR3 is made up of 18 amino acids. Germline values: CDR1 PRHDT, CDR2 FYEKMQ (reference sequence). V shed 8 bases and J shed 0 bases, with 22 bases lying between them. The CDR3 is CASGWGHRADSNTGELFF. For the CDR3, the DNA is TGTGCCAGCGGGTGGGGACACAGGGCCGATTCGAACACCGGGGAGCTGTTTTTT.

This rearrangement joins TRBV4-3 to TRBJ1-6; D may be TRBD1 (6 bases). The ends were cut back, 2 bases at V and 3 bases at J, with 17 bases in the middle. The germline V gene has CDR1 LGHNA and CDR2 YSLEER. This CDR3 spans 18 amino acids. The CDR3 sequence: CASSQSPLTGNYNSPLHF. For the CDR3, the DNA is TGCGCCAGCAGCCAAAGCCCCCTTACAGGGAACTATAATTCACCCCTCCACTTT.

This chain joins TRBV19 and TRBJ1-5, with TRBD1 matching 7 bases. The junction had 7 bases not matched to a gene; V was cut back by 5 bases and J by 6 bases. Germline V gene sequence: CDR1 LNHDA, CDR2 SQIVND (reference sequence). This CDR3 region has 14 residues. Written as DNA, the CDR3 is TGTGCCAGTAGTCCCCGACAGGGCCCTCAGCCCCAGCATTTT. Encoded protein: CASSPRQGPQPQHF. Full variable domain (rest looked up from reference TRBV19 and TRBJ1-5): DGGITQSPKYLFRKEGQNVTLSCEQNLNHDAMYWYRQDPGQGLRLIYYSQIVNDFQKGDIAEGYSVSREKKESFPLTVTSAQKNPTAFYLCASSPRQGPQPQHFGDGTRLSIL.